Following are 12 T cell receptor beta chains from one sample sequenced in a study of T cells in Graves' hyperthyroidism and ophthalmopathy. There were TCR beta CDR3 regions amplified from RNA transcripts. During a first-round RT-PCR of the TCR CDR3, the HTBI primer set was used. TCRdb re-called the multiplex PCR reads through MiXCR, storing one row per CDR3 protein. The sample contains over 500,000 distinct CDR3 sequences, about 45% of which appear only once. The specimen sequenced was peripheral blood or thyroid tissue (not recorded which). The receptor set was obtained from an adult woman with Graves' disease, either hyperthyroidism or ophthalmopathy (not recorded which).

The rearrangement links TRBV15 to TRBJ2-7, with D perhaps given as TRBD1 or TRBD2 (5 bases each). V shed 3 bases and J shed 5 bases, with 14 bases lying between them. Germline V gives CDR1 LNHNV, CDR2 YYDKDF (reference sequence). This CDR3 contains 14 residues. The CDR3 protein is CATSSLAGTHEQYF. The CDR3 coding sequence is TGTGCCACCAGCAGCTTGGCCGGGACCCACGAGCAGTACTTC.

V and J are TRBV4-2 and TRBJ2-7; D uncertain. This CDR3 has 16 amino acids. V was cut by 0 bases and J by 2 bases, with 14 bases left in between. Germline loops: CDR1 LGHNA, CDR2 YNFKEQ. DNA of the CDR3: TGTGCCAGCAGCCAAGAGGTTGCTGGCACCCCCTACGAGCAGTACTTC. This gives the protein CASSQEVAGTPYEQYF.

In its sample, this clonotype was seen a few times. The chain combines TRBV20-1 with TRBJ2-7; 8 bases match TRBD1. Trimming cost V 5 bases and J 4 bases; bases outside gene matches: 7. This CDR3 region has 13 residues. Germline-derived CDR1 and CDR2 are DFQATT and SNEGSKA (reference sequence). Here the CDR3 DNA reads TGCAGTGCTGTCGGGACAGGAGTATACGAGCAGTACTTC. It translates to CSAVGTGVYEQYF.

This chain connects TRBV29-1 to TRBJ2-7; TRBD1 or TRBD2 may be the D gene (5 bases each). Germline CDR1 and CDR2: SQVTM and ANQGSEA. With 2 bases removed from V and 2 bases from J, the gap between germline ends came to 10 bases. CDR3 size: 13 residues. The CDR3 region has the DNA TGCAGCGTTGAATGGGGGACCCCCTACGAGCAGTACTTC. Its protein product is CSVEWGTPYEQYF.

The chain recombines TRBV20-1 with TRBJ1-1; maybe TRBD1 (5 bases). V dropped 5 bases and J dropped 12 bases, with 22 bases sitting between them. The germline V gene encodes CDR1 DFQATT and CDR2 SNEGSKA (reference sequence). The CDR3 sequence is 13 residues long. CDR3 loop: CSAYTRREMGPFF. Here the CDR3 DNA reads TGCAGTGCTTATACCCGACGAGAAATGGGGCCTTTCTTT.

V is TRBV15 and J is TRBJ1-5; D gene uncertain. Germline CDR1 reads LNHNV; CDR2 reads YYDKDF (reference sequence). Trimming shortened V by 3 bases and J by 11 bases, and 14 bases separated the two germline ends. The CDR3 extends over 13 amino acids. For the CDR3, the DNA is TGTGCCACCAGCAGTGACGGGAGGGAGACCCAGCATTTT. Its translation: CATSSDGRETQHF.

This chain joins TRBV20-1 and TRBJ2-7; D assignment may be TRBD1 or TRBD2 (5 bases each). Between the trimmed V and J ends, which lost 6 bases and 2 bases, there was a span of 11 bases. The CDR3 runs to 12 residues. Germline lookup yields CDR1 DFQATT and CDR2 SNEGSKA (reference sequence). The CDR3 reads CSAGTVTYEQYF. The CDR3, as DNA: TGCAGTGCCGGGACCGTCACCTACGAGCAGTACTTC.

This clonotype appeared a few times. The chain carries TRBV6-6 and TRBJ1-3, with TRBD1 as a possible D gene (5 bases). Germline CDR1 MNHNY, CDR2 SVGAGI (reference sequence). V lost 2 bases to trimming and J lost 1 base, with 6 bases between them. The CDR3 runs 14 residues. CDR3 nucleotides: TGTGCCAGCAGTTACGCAGGGTCTGGAAACACCATATATTTT. Its protein product is CASSYAGSGNTIYF.

This chain links TRBV4-3 with TRBJ2-7, with 10 bases lining up with TRBD1. CDR3 length equals 15 residues. The trim removed 3 bases at V and 3 bases at J, leaving 5 bases unmatched. Germline loops: CDR1 LGHNA, CDR2 YSLEER. This CDR3 reads CASSQEWTGGYEQYF. The CDR3 DNA is TGCGCCAGCAGCCAGGAATGGACAGGGGGCTACGAGCAGTACTTC.

This clonotype showed up many times. The chain recombines TRBV4-3 with TRBJ1-4, with D possibly being TRBD1 (5 bases). Trimming cost V 4 bases and J 6 bases, with 15 bases left between them. Germline CDR1 is LGHNA and CDR2 is YSLEER. The CDR3 has 15 amino acids. The CDR3 region is CASSRQGQGDEKLFF. CDR3 coding DNA: TGCGCCAGCAGCCGTCAGGGCCAGGGTGATGAAAAACTGTTTTTT.

The chain combines TRBV29-1 with TRBJ1-2, with TRBD1 matching over 9 bases. The CDR3 extends over 14 amino acids. Germline V gene sequence: CDR1 SQVTM, CDR2 ANQGSEA. V was pared by 5 bases and J by 1 base, with 5 bases of the junction left unmatched. CDR3 DNA: TGCAGCGTTCGGCACAGGGGGCTTAACTATGGCTACACCTTC. Its translation: CSVRHRGLNYGYTF.

The J gene is TRBJ2-7, the V gene TRBV11-1; TRBD1 agrees at 9 bases. Germline CDR1 SGHAT, CDR2 FQDESV (reference sequence). J gave up 0 bases and V 9 bases, and 6 bases lay outside the gene matches. The CDR3 totals 14 residues. The CDR3 nucleotides read TGTGCCAGTAATCCGGGACAGGGCTCCTACGAGCAGTACTTC. This codes for CASNPGQGSYEQYF. The full variable domain, completed using reference TRBV11-1 and TRBJ2-7, is EAEVAQSPRYKITEKSQAVAFWCDPISGHATLYWYRQILGQGPELLVQFQDESVVDDSQLPKDRFSAERLKGVDSTLKIQPAELGDSAMYLCASNPGQGSYEQYFGPGTRLTVT.